This TCR beta chain was sequenced for a study of blood T cell repertoires in COVID-19. Per the germline V gene, CDR1 is SGHDT and CDR2 is YYEEEE. J was trimmed by 5 bases and V by 0 bases; bases with no gene match: 1. There are 14 residues in the CDR3. The cohort comprised adults aged 18 to 89 years residing in some 24 US areas. Sequenced by immunoSEQ multiplex PCR; TCRdb stores in-frame clones only, minus some. The repertoire has 200,000 to 250,000 clones, roughly 85% of them found once; the top ten carry approximately 4.9%. The sample taken for sequencing was PBMCs or T cells enriched from blood (not recorded which). This sequence originates from a woman between 50 and 59 years old who had been exposed to COVID-19. This rearrangement joins TRBV5-6 to TRBJ1-5; 8 nucleotides agree with TRBD1. CDR3 coding DNA: TGTGCCAGCAGCTTGGACAGGGGGGATCAGCCCCAGCATTTT. It is translated as CASSLDRGDQPQHF. Supplemented by reference TRBV5-6 and TRBJ1-5, the full variable domain reads DAGVTQSPTHLIKTRGQQVTLRCSPKSGHDTVSWYQQALGQGPQFIFQYYEEEERQRGNFPDRFSGHQFPNYSSELNVNALLLGDSALYLCASSLDRGDQPQHFGDGTRLSIL.